Each of the 5 T cell receptor beta chains below was sequenced from the same sample in a study of T-cell memory formation after mild COVID-19. TCRdb redid the calling of the 5' RACE reads with MiXCR, one entry per CDR3 protein. The data contain fewer than 600,000 distinct CDR3 sequences, approximately 21% of them singletons. The source material was PBMCs or a T cell subset sorted from them (not recorded which). The receptors derive from an adult woman who had mild COVID-19 (a few samples of this study predate the infection). Cell type and time point are not known.

The V call is TRBV6-2 or TRBV6-3, the J call TRBJ2-1; possible D gene TRBD1, 5 bases. Germline lookup yields CDR1 MNHEY and CDR2 SVGEGT. Between the trimmed V and J ends, which lost 6 bases and 4 bases, there was a span of 7 bases. CDR3 length: 12 residues. CDR3 region: CASRRTYNEQFF. CDR3 nucleotide sequence: TGTGCCAGCAGAAGGACATACAATGAGCAGTTCTTC.

This clonotype has only a few counts. The DNA for the CDR3 is TGTGCCAGCAGCCCCGGGACCCAAACTAATGAAAAACTGTTTTTT. Encoded protein: CASSPGTQTNEKLFF. J is TRBJ1-4 and V is TRBV7-9, with D perhaps matching TRBD1 (5 bases). The CDR3 length is 15 residues. V lost 5 bases to trimming and J lost 1 base, with 11 bases between them. CDR1 and CDR2 from the germline V gene are SEHNR and FQNEAQ (reference sequence).

This clonotype was seen a few times. The gene calls are TRBV6-6 and TRBJ2-5; D remains unclear. V lost 5 bases, J lost 5 bases, and 15 bases lay in between. CDR3 length: 14 residues. Germline CDR1 is MNHNY and CDR2 is SVGAGI (reference sequence). The CDR3 loop reads CASSDADVRETQYF. CDR3 coding DNA: TGTGCCAGCAGTGACGCAGACGTCCGTGAGACCCAGTACTTC.

The chain combines TRBV11-2 with TRBJ2-5, with 11 positions matching TRBD2. J gave up 3 bases and V 1 base, and 16 bases lay outside the gene matches. The germline CDR1 and CDR2 sequences are SGHAT and FQNNGV. CDR3 length: 20 residues. CDR3 in DNA: TGTGCCAGCAGCTTAGCACCCTCGGCTAGCGGGGGGAGGTATGAAGAGACCCAGTACTTC. This gives the protein CASSLAPSASGGRYEETQYF. Together with reference TRBV11-2 and TRBJ2-5, the CDR3 gives the full variable domain: EAGVAQSPRYKIIEKRQSVAFWCNPISGHATLYWYQQILGQGPKLLIQFQNNGVVDDSQLPKDRFSAERLKGVDSTLKIQPAKLEDSAVYLCASSLAPSASGGRYEETQYFGPGTRLLVL.

The sample holds a few counts of this clonotype. This sequence joins TRBV4-2 and TRBJ2-7, with a possible D match to TRBD2 (5 bases). Per germline, CDR1 LGHNA and CDR2 YNFKEQ. Trimming removed 1 base at V and 0 bases at J, with 10 bases between. This CDR3 comprises 15 residues. CDR3 coding DNA: TGTGCCAGCAGCCAAGGCGGGTTAAGCTCCTACGAGCAGTACTTC. Translating it yields CASSQGGLSSYEQYF.